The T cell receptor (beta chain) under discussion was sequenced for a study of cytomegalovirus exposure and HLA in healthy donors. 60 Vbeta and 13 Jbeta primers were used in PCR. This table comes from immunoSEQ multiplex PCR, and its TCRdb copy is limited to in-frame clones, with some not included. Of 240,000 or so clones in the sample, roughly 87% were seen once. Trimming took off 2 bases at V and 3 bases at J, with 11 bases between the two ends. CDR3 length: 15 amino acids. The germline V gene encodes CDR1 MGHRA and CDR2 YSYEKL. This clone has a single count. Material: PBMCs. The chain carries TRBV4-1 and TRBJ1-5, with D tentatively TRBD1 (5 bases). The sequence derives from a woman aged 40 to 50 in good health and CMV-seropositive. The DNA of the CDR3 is TGCGCCAGCAGCCAATACGGACACCACAATCAGCCCCAGCATTTT. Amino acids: CASSQYGHHNQPQHF.